The 10 T cell receptor beta chains reported below all come from one sample, sequenced in a study of CD8 T cells in ankylosing spondylitis. Study findings and constraints: Within ankylosing spondylitis blood, a TCR beta motif made up of roughly eight highly homologous variants appeared to be characteristic.

MiXCR, applied by TCRdb to the 5' RACE reads, yields one record per CDR3 protein. Of roughly 440,000 distinct CDR3 sequences listed, more than 15% are singletons. Their recognized antigens are unknown. The material sequenced was blood, either unsorted or a sorted T cell fraction (not recorded which). The receptors were sampled from a male donor with ankylosing spondylitis.

With regard to this clonotype: This sequence may be a read error, since a much larger clone differs from it by one base. CDR3 protein: CSAMSRSRDYGYTF. DNA of the CDR3: TGCAGTGCTATGTCCAGGAGCCGGGACTATGGCTACACCTTC. This sequence joins TRBV20-1 and TRBJ1-2; the D is unclear. The CDR3 spans 14 residues. Trimming took off 4 bases at V and 3 bases at J, with 15 bases between the two ends. Germline assignment: CDR1 DFQATT and CDR2 SNEGSKA (reference sequence).

The chain is built from TRBV4-2 and TRBJ2-2; maybe TRBD2 (6 bases). Germline lookup yields CDR1 LGHNA and CDR2 YNFKEQ. V was clipped by 6 bases and J by 8 bases, with 16 bases between them. There are 14 residues in the CDR3. The CDR3, as DNA: TGTGCCAGCAGGGAAGGAGGGGCGCTTGGGGAGCTGTTTTTT. It translates to CASREGGALGELFF.

The sample holds a few counts of this clonotype. The CDR3 here is CATTGQGAGTEAFF. DNA of the CDR3: TGTGCCACCACCGGTCAGGGGGCTGGCACTGAAGCTTTCTTT. The genes are TRBV2 and TRBJ1-1; the match to TRBD1 covers 8 bases. The CDR3 length is 14 residues. CDR1 and CDR2 (germline): SNHLY, FYNNEI. The V segment lost 10 bases and the J segment 4 bases; nucleotides outside the gene matches: 11.

The chain links TRBV12-3 or TRBV12-4 to TRBJ1-2, with 7 bases lining up with TRBD1. This CDR3 has 14 residues. Trimming removed 5 bases from V and 5 bases from J; junction bases left unmatched: 8. DNA of the CDR3: TGTGCCAGCAGTGACCCGGGACAGCGTTATGGCTACACCTTC. Its protein is CASSDPGQRYGYTF.

This clonotype was seen at least ten times. The V and J genes are TRBV4-2 and TRBJ2-3, with 15 bases identical to TRBD2. V was pared by 1 base and J by 5 bases, with 7 bases of the junction left unmatched. The V gene's germline CDR1 is LGHNA and CDR2 YNFKEQ. The length of the CDR3 is 18 residues. CDR3 DNA: TGTGCCAGCAGCCAAGTATGGACTAGCGGGGGGGCTAAAGATACGCAGTATTTT. It yields the protein CASSQVWTSGGAKDTQYF.

This chain joins TRBV13 and TRBJ2-7; TRBD1 might be the D (5 bases). The CDR3 loop spans 15 amino acids. V dropped 0 bases and J dropped 3 bases, with 12 bases sitting between them. The germline V gene encodes CDR1 PRHDT and CDR2 FYEKMQ (reference sequence). The chain's CDR3 is CASSLGPRDGYEQYF. Written as DNA, the CDR3 is TGTGCCAGCAGCTTAGGACCCAGGGATGGCTACGAGCAGTACTTC.

This clonotype turned up a few times. The rearrangement uses TRBV20-1 and TRBJ2-1; D tentatively fits TRBD1 or TRBD2 (5 bases each). V lost 3 bases, J lost 8 bases, and 11 bases lay in between. Germline lookup yields CDR1 DFQATT and CDR2 SNEGSKA (reference sequence). This CDR3 is built from 12 residues. The CDR3 loop is CSASAGTDEQFF. The CDR3 region has the DNA TGCAGTGCTAGTGCAGGGACCGATGAGCAGTTCTTC.

The chain's CDR3 is CASSSPHTEAFF. CDR3 bases: TGTGCCAGCAGCTCCCCCCACACTGAAGCTTTCTTT. This sequence joins TRBV3-1 and TRBJ1-1, with D hard to call. Germline CDR1 and CDR2: LGHDT and YNNKEL (reference sequence). CDR3 size: 12 residues. The V end lost 5 bases, the J end lost 3 bases, and 7 bases lay between the germline ends. Filled out from reference TRBV3-1 and TRBJ1-1, the complete variable domain reads DTAVSQTPKYLVTQMGNDKSIKCEQNLGHDTMYWYKQDSKKFLKIMFSYNNKELIINETVPNRFSPKSPDKAHLNLHINSLELGDSAVYFCASSSPHTEAFFGQGTRLTVV.

This chain links TRBV4-1 with TRBJ2-1; TRBD2 matches at 13 bases. Germline CDR1 and CDR2: MGHRA and YSYEKL. The length of the CDR3 is 21 residues. The V and J ends lost 1 base and 1 base, in that order; junction bases with no gene match: 13. The CDR3 protein is CASSQGPGLAGAWGSYNEQFF. In DNA, the CDR3 is TGCGCCAGCAGCCAAGGCCCCGGACTAGCGGGAGCTTGGGGGTCCTACAATGAGCAGTTCTTC.

This clonotype was observed a few times. The chain combines TRBV9 with TRBJ1-4, with D maybe TRBD1 (6 bases). Looked up from germline, CDR1 is SGDLS and CDR2 is YYNGEE. The CDR3 sequence is 17 residues long. V dropped 0 bases and J dropped 3 bases, with 15 bases sitting between them. DNA of the CDR3: TGTGCCAGCAGCGTAGCCCCTACACAGGGCTCTAATGAAAAACTGTTTTTT. Translated: CASSVAPTQGSNEKLFF.